The 6 T cell receptor beta chains below were found in one sample sequenced in a study of OX40 agonist ivuxolimab in advanced cancers. Method: immunoSEQ multiplex PCR; TCRdb's copy keeps in-frame clones and lacks some. The data show about 61,000 clones, with 70% to 90% seen just once and approximately 1.3% held by the top ten. Specimen: CD4+ or CD8+ T cells sorted from blood, collected in a trial of the OX40 agonist ivuxolimab. Receptors originate from an adult with an advanced solid tumor such as melanoma, head and neck, liver or kidney cancer.

This sequence joins TRBV6-1 and TRBJ2-3; weak D call: TRBD2 (6 bases). V was trimmed by 0 bases and J by 0 bases, leaving 13 bases between them. The germline V gene encodes CDR1 MNHNS and CDR2 SASEGT. The CDR3 is 17 residues long. In DNA form, the CDR3 reads TGTGCCAGCAGTGAAGCTCCGGGACTTAAGAGCACAGATACGCAGTATTTT. This encodes CASSEAPGLKSTDTQYF.

The chain recombines TRBV7-9 with TRBJ2-3; 13 bases are shared with TRBD2. This CDR3 comprises 16 residues. V shed 5 bases and J 1 base; nucleotides not matched to a gene: 3. CDR1 SEHNR and CDR2 FQNEAQ come from the germline V gene (reference sequence). CDR3 amino acids: CASSKGTSGGTDTQYF. CDR3 in DNA: TGTGCCAGCAGCAAAGGGACTAGCGGGGGCACAGATACGCAGTATTTT.

The rearrangement joins TRBV18 to TRBJ1-3; unclear D gene. The CDR3 contains 13 residues. Germline V gives CDR1 KGHSH, CDR2 LQKENI. V lost 2 bases to trimming and J lost 4 bases, with 6 bases between them. The CDR3 bases are TGTGCCAGCTCACCAGCGGTCGGAAACACCATATATTTT. It codes for CASSPAVGNTIYF.

The rearrangement uses TRBV4-1 and TRBJ2-1, with unresolved D. The CDR3 runs to 16 residues. Looked up from germline, CDR1 is MGHRA and CDR2 is YSYEKL. V lost 3 bases and J 2 bases, leaving 14 bases between the germline ends. The CDR3 here is CASSQLDLLTYNEQFF. In nucleotides, the CDR3 is TGCGCCAGCAGCCAGTTAGACTTATTGACCTACAATGAGCAGTTCTTC.

This chain uses TRBV7-8 with TRBJ2-2, with 9 bases lining up with TRBD1. Germline-derived CDR1 and CDR2 are SGHVS and FQNEAQ. This CDR3 spans 16 amino acids. The ends lost 3 bases at V and 2 bases at J; junction bases unmatched: 4. DNA of the CDR3: TGTGCCAGCAGCTTCACAGGGGGCGGTAACACCGGGGAGCTGTTTTTT. Translated: CASSFTGGGNTGELFF.

This clone was seen once. The rearrangement links TRBV5-1 to TRBJ2-2; D perhaps matches TRBD1 (5 bases). Germline loops: CDR1 SGHRS, CDR2 YFSETQ. Trimming pared 0 bases from V and 6 bases from J, leaving 12 bases between. The CDR3 is 15 residues long. The CDR3 sequence: CASSLDQGGSGELFF. CDR3 bases: TGCGCCAGCAGCTTGGATCAGGGTGGGTCCGGGGAGCTGTTTTTT.